The clone carrying this T cell receptor (beta chain) was counted a single time. As yet, its antigen is unknown. The data stem from a study of vaccination and CD4 T cells after COVID-19. At the Johns Hopkins FTIC core, DNA taken from cultured CD4+ T cells was sequenced by way of the Oncomine TCR Beta short-read assay. From the PCR reads, TCRdb called clonotypes with MiXCR, one entry per CDR3 protein. Here the sample spans under 15,000 distinct CDR3 sequences, roughly half being singletons. J gave up 5 bases and V 6 bases, and 10 bases lay outside the gene matches. This CDR3 region has 16 residues. Germline CDR1 reads LNHDA; CDR2 reads SQIVND (reference sequence). As for treatment: approximately 9-day PBMC culture with coronavirus spike peptide pools or control peptides (ViraFEST assay).

The chain carries TRBV19 and TRBJ2-1, with TRBD1 identical over 10 bases. The sequence derives from a human donor with COVID-19. The sample in question was cultured CD4+ T cells from blood, obtained after SARS-CoV-2 vaccination. The DNA of the CDR3 is TGTGCCAGTAGATTTGGTCCCGGGACAGGGGACAATGAGCAGTTCTTC. Residues: CASRFGPGTGDNEQFF.